This TCR beta chain was identified in a study of metastatic and nonmetastatic thyroid tumors (dated by TCRdb to 2018 to 2020). In the study overall: Repertoires were compared across peripheral blood and tumor or nodule tissue samples from malignant and benign thyroid patients.

No patient had received any treatment before thyroid surgery. Patient clinical samples collected from about 2012 to 2019 were retrospectively analysed using T-cell receptor beta sequencing. Library preparation employed PCR. Sequencing used an Illumina HiSeq 4000. The TCR beta-chain CDR3 region of each patient was profiled by high-throughput sequencing. Regarding the original processing steps: The researchers built a classifier to tell apart papillary thyroid cancer patients with distant metastasis, based on CDR3 differences among clinicopathological groups. The Shannon index was used to assess repertoire diversity, and the Morisita-Horn index was used to assess tumor-blood repertoire similarity. In-frame beta chains were kept once TCRdb had trimmed the public reads at Q25 with fastp and called clones with MiXCR. The V and J calls and clone size are TCRdb's, not the authors'. This sample is represented by under 20,000 clones; under 35% of them were singletons. The top ten clonotypes cover less than 15% of the sample.

General study outcomes and caveats: TCR beta diversity was reported as significantly higher in malignant tumors than in benign nodules, in both blood and tumor samples.

As to this clone: It has no known antigen specificity. The conserved phenylalanine or tryptophan normally closing the CDR3 is absent here, so this likely arose from a read error.

The clonotype originates from a female donor with papillary thyroid cancer or a benign thyroid nodule (not recorded which). Some clones in this sample may be carry-over from other donors' samples. Input material: adjacent normal tissue.

The CDR3 region: CASSQSFNTEAFY. The nucleotide sequence is given as TGCGCCAGCAGCCAAAGTTTCAACACTGAAGCTTTCTAT. The chain employs TRBV5-1 and TRBJ1-1, with the D gene uncertain. The CDR3 comprises 13 residues, both ends counted. Only the CDR3 part of the read is kept: 39 bases, read in frame from the first base. The germline ends are 9 bases apart after V is trimmed by 4 bases and J by 2 bases. The germline V gene supplies CDR1 SGHRS and CDR2 YFSETQ.